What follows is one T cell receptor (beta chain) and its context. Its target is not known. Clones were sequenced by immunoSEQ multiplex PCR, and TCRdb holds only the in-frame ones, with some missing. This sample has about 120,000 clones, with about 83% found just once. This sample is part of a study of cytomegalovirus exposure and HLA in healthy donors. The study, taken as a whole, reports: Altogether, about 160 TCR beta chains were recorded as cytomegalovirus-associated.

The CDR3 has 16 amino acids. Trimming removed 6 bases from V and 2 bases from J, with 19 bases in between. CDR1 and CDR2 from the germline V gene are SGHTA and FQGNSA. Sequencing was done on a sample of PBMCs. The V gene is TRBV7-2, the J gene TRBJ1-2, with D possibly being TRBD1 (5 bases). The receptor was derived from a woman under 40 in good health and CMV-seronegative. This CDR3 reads CASRPPLGLYNYGYTF. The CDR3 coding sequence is TGTGCCAGCAGGCCTCCTCTGGGACTATACAACTATGGCTACACCTTC. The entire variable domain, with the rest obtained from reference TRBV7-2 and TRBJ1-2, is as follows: GAGVSQSPSNKVTEKGKDVELRCDPISGHTALYWYRQSLGQGLEFLIYFQGNSAPDKSGLPSDRFSAERTGGSVSTLTIQRTQQEDSAVYLCASRPPLGLYNYGYTFGSGTRLTVV.